This TCR beta chain is drawn from a study of cytomegalovirus exposure and HLA in healthy donors. About the study: Ancestry clustering placed around 81% of over 300 genotyped donors in the Caucasian-associated cluster. Study-level findings and limits: Rare sequences made up most TCRs, while some public TCRs were found in many donors.

V gave up 4 bases and J gave up 2 bases, with 16 bases separating them. CDR1 and CDR2 from the germline V gene are SGDLS and YYNGEE. The CDR3 has 16 residues. With respect to this clone: What it binds is not known.

Both 60 Vbeta primers and 13 Jbeta primers went into the PCR. The data were produced by immunoSEQ multiplex PCR, yet TCRdb's version contains in-frame clones alone and is incomplete. The table counts 110,000 to 150,000 clones; approximately 1% lies in the top ten. The rearrangement uses TRBV9 and TRBJ2-4; D not resolved. The clonotype comes from a male donor in good health and CMV-seronegative. Input material: PBMCs. In DNA, the CDR3 is TGTGCCAGCAGCCCACGGGTCACTGGGTCCAAAAACATTCAGTACTTC. Its protein product is CASSPRVTGSKNIQYF. Based on the CDR3 plus reference TRBV9 and TRBJ2-4, the full variable domain is DSGVTQTPKHLITATGQRVTLRCSPRSGDLSVYWYQQSLDQGLQFLIQYYNGEERAKGNILERFSAQQFPDLHSELNLSSLELGDSALYFCASSPRVTGSKNIQYFGAGTRLSVL.